Listed below are T cell receptor beta chains from one sample, sequenced in a study of blood T cell repertoires in COVID-19. Profiled with immunoSEQ multiplex PCR; TCRdb holds only in-frame clones, not every one. The repertoire holds about 220,000 clones, with 88% as singletons. The sequenced material came from PBMCs or T cells enriched from blood (not recorded which). The source is a woman aged 25 to 39 who had recovered from COVID-19. Each CDR3 is given with its conserved first and last residue.

v_gene	j_gene	CDR3aa
TRBV7-2	TRBJ1-4	CASRLKGQMNEKLFF
TRBV5-1	TRBJ2-4	CASSLEPQGASKNIQYF
TRBV7-2	TRBJ1-5	CASSLDTGRKNQPQHF
TRBV13	TRBJ2-3	CASSLRQGVGDTQYF
TRBV24-1	TRBJ1-2	CATKGYNYGYTF
TRBV19	TRBJ2-2	CASSTGVSNTGELFF
TRBV25-1	TRBJ2-7	CASPRAGATGYYEQYF
TRBV5-8	TRBJ1-2	CASSLVLNYGYTF
TRBV9	TRBJ1-5	CASSVGTGYQPQHF
TRBV6-5	TRBJ1-1	CASSYGQGNTEAFF
TRBV5-1	TRBJ1-2	CASSLGVEGYGYTF
TRBV12-3/TRBV12-4	TRBJ2-3	CASSSGTDTQYF
TRBV4-3	TRBJ1-1	CASSQEGWGPNTEAFF
TRBV5-1	TRBJ2-7	CASSAGTLLSYEQYF
TRBV5-5	TRBJ2-7	CASSLAGQGARYEQYF
TRBV12-3/TRBV12-4	TRBJ2-5	CASSWTGETQYF
TRBV6-5	TRBJ2-2	CASSLFFNTGELFF
TRBV19	TRBJ2-1	CASSPGGDNEQFF
TRBV7-8	TRBJ2-1	CASSLRTSGGANEQFF
TRBV5-5	TRBJ1-2	CASSLGPEGRTTFYGYTF
TRBV9	TRBJ1-2	CASSKPQGAGGYTF
TRBV4-1	TRBJ2-3	CATALGRSPSTDTQYF
TRBV7-6	TRBJ1-1	CASTAGGLNTEAFF
TRBV5-4	TRBJ2-1	CASSLTGGNEQFF
TRBV6-2/TRBV6-3	TRBJ1-2	CASIPGGERVYGYTF
TRBV7-2	TRBJ1-1	CASTSAGAEGTEAFF
TRBV10-3	TRBJ1-3	CAISETVGNTIYF
TRBV4-3	TRBJ1-4	CASSQVGEKLFF
TRBV9	TRBJ2-1	CASSVLADPYNEQFF
TRBV6-2/TRBV6-3	TRBJ1-6	CASSTRGYSPLHF
TRBV4-3	TRBJ2-7	CASSQGTGLAYEQYF
TRBV27	TRBJ1-1	CASLDPGQIEAFF
TRBV7-9	TRBJ2-2	CASSLGARTGTGELFF
TRBV11-2	TRBJ2-7	CASSHGGTYEQYF
TRBV5-4	TRBJ2-7	CASSLGTATYEQYF
TRBV4-2	TRBJ2-3	CASSQQQGKADTQYF
TRBV18	TRBJ2-4	CASSPDPEDFERIGAKNIQYF
TRBV6-5	TRBJ1-2	CASSPVQIYGYTF
TRBV5-1	TRBJ2-7	CASSLGTSEAHEQYF
TRBV28	TRBJ1-2	CASSARGGAYGYTF
TRBV9	TRBJ2-7	CASSPDGQFYEQYF
TRBV14	TRBJ2-5	CASSQVRGQETQYF
TRBV2	TRBJ1-5	CASKRQGQPQHF
TRBV4-3	TRBJ1-5	CASSRTVSNQPQHF
TRBV3-1/TRBV3-2	TRBJ1-1	CASSPRGFTEAFF
TRBV11-2	TRBJ2-3	CASSWGTGGTDTQYF
TRBV4-3	TRBJ1-6	CASSHSGASSYNSPLHF
TRBV10-3	TRBJ2-5	CAISESGETQYF
TRBV3-1/TRBV3-2	TRBJ2-3	CASSRRTSGGYTQYF
TRBV5-1	TRBJ1-2	CASSNGQGRRPYGYTF
TRBV14	TRBJ2-3	CASSQDRSGGRRDTQYF
TRBV21-1	TRBJ1-6	CASSKDSLNSPLHF
TRBV2	TRBJ1-1	CASRGRSVGGLNTEAFF
TRBV7-8	TRBJ2-5	CASSLVSEVEETQYF
TRBV10-3	TRBJ2-1	CAISVASSYNEQFF
TRBV4-2	TRBJ2-1	CASSLGLAGGPENEQFF
TRBV11-2	TRBJ1-2	CASSLGRVDYGYTF
TRBV9	TRBJ1-2	CASSVGLQGNYGYTF
TRBV15	TRBJ2-1	CAAGTAVNEQFF
TRBV27	TRBJ2-2	CASSLSQGTGELFF